The clone carrying this TCR beta chain was recorded once. The entry originates in a study of blood T cell repertoires in COVID-19. At the level of the study: Donors in the United States, Italy and Spain gave samples during acute or convalescent COVID-19. T cells, B-cell-depleted T cells, or PBMCs provided the cDNA or gDNA that served as material.

Per the original data handling: Amplification with reference gene primers provided the estimates of nucleated cell counts. Sequencing was performed with immunoSEQ multiplex PCR; in TCRdb, only in-frame clones are kept and a portion is missing. V and J calls plus clone size are reproduced from that table; the DNA served to infer D and trimming. The sample shows under 150,000 clones, around 63% of them seen only once. CDR1 SGHRS and CDR2 YFSETQ come from the germline V gene. Between the trimmed V and J ends, which lost 4 bases and 4 bases, there was a span of 9 bases. This CDR3 comprises 12 residues. The V call is TRBV5-1, the J call TRBJ2-7; a possible D gene is TRBD1 (6 bases). The sequence derives from a woman in her 70s with acute or convalescent COVID-19. What was sequenced was peripheral blood. CDR3 region: CASSKDRYEQYF. CDR3 DNA: TGCGCCAGCAGCAAGGACAGATACGAGCAGTACTTC.